This paragraph reports one T cell receptor beta chain. The germline V gene encodes CDR1 SGHTA and CDR2 FQGTGA. The CDR3 is 16 residues long. The data were taken from a study of monozygotic twins with inflammatory bowel disease. TCRdb re-analyzed the 5' RACE reads; it lists each CDR3 protein once, without DNA. This sample's table reports 350,000 to 500,000 distinct CDR3 sequences. Source material: blood. The J gene is TRBJ2-1, the V gene TRBV7-3; TCRdb proposes TRBD2, but this gene call is untestable without DNA. This receptor was identified in a human donor with ulcerative colitis or Crohn's disease, or a healthy co-twin of an affected twin (not recorded which). CDR3 in amino acids: CASSLGGAQRWNEQFF.